These 14 T cell receptor beta chains came from one sample sequenced in a study of T cells after yellow fever vaccination. MiXCR was run by TCRdb on the 5' RACE reads, yielding one entry per CDR3 protein. The sample has approximately 610,000 distinct CDR3 sequences, roughly 17% seen once; the top ten hold 15% to 20%. The sequencing here drew on PBMCs, taken more than 4 days after the first yellow fever vaccination. The origin of the receptors is a man between 18 and 35 years old who received the YFV17D yellow fever vaccine.

The rearrangement uses TRBV20-1 and TRBJ2-3; weak D call: TRBD2 (6 bases). Per the germline V gene, CDR1 is DFQATT and CDR2 is SNEGSKA (reference sequence). V lost 4 bases, J lost 1 base, and 9 bases lay in between. This CDR3 has 13 amino acids. The CDR3 DNA reads as TGCAGTGCTACGGCTAGCGGCACAGATACGCAGTATTTT. The encoded protein is CSATASGTDTQYF.

This clonotype was observed a few times. The chain uses TRBV4-1 and TRBJ1-6; TRBD1 agrees at 7 bases. CDR3 size: 15 residues. Germline V gives CDR1 MGHRA, CDR2 YSYEKL. V shed 1 base, J shed 6 bases, and the junction held 3 bases outside the gene matches. This CDR3 reads CASSQAHRGNSPLHF. The CDR3 DNA is TGCGCCAGCAGCCAAGCCCACAGGGGTAATTCACCCCTCCACTTT.

This clonotype was counted only a few times. The V and J genes are TRBV4-3 and TRBJ1-2, with D possibly matching TRBD1 (5 bases). Per germline, CDR1 LGHNA and CDR2 YSLEER. The V and J ends lost 1 base and 2 bases respectively, with 8 bases between them. The CDR3 length is 14 residues. The CDR3 DNA sequence: TGCGCCAGCAGCCAAGTATCAGGGAACTATGGCTACACCTTC. Translating gives CASSQVSGNYGYTF.

This clonotype was counted only a few times. J is TRBJ1-3 and V is TRBV4-3; D gene unclear. Trimming removed 0 bases at V and 5 bases at J, with 17 bases between. In germline, CDR1 is LGHNA, CDR2 YSLEER. CDR3 length: 17 residues. CDR3 sequence (DNA): TGCGCCAGCAGCCAAGAGGTCGGCAGATCCAGCAGAAACACCATATATTTT. It specifies CASSQEVGRSSRNTIYF.

This rearrangement joins TRBV7-3 to TRBJ1-3, with 7 nucleotides matching TRBD1. CDR3 length: 11 residues. CDR1 is SGHTA, CDR2 FQGTGA, per germline. The CDR3 reads CGQGVGNTIYF. CDR3 in DNA: TGTGGACAGGGCGTTGGAAACACCATATATTTT.

This clonotype was found a few times. This sequence joins TRBV7-3 and TRBJ2-2; D remains ambiguous. V was cut by 0 bases and J by 5 bases, with 7 bases left in between. The germline V gene encodes CDR1 SGHTA and CDR2 FQGTGA. The CDR3 runs 14 residues. DNA for the CDR3: TGTGCCAGCAGCTTAACGCCAAATACCGGGGAGCTGTTTTTT. Translating it yields CASSLTPNTGELFF.

This clonotype was counted a few times. V gene TRBV7-4 combines with J gene TRBJ2-1, with D perhaps TRBD1 or TRBD2 (6 bases each). V gave up 1 base and J gave up 6 bases, with 19 bases separating them. This CDR3 contains 17 residues. Germline-derived CDR1 and CDR2 are SGHVT and SQSDAQ. The CDR3 nucleotides are TGTGCCAGCAGCTTAGTCCCGGGGGCCAAGTACTGCAATGAGCAGTTCTTC. Translation: CASSLVPGAKYCNEQFF.

The chain has TRBV2 and TRBJ1-1; unclear D gene. Germline V CDR1 and CDR2: SNHLY, FYNNEI. Trimming stripped 6 bases from V and 2 bases from J, with 16 bases between. The CDR3 is 15 amino acids. DNA for the CDR3: TGTGCCAGCAGCAGACAACAGTCACGAAACACTGAAGCTTTCTTT. Protein: CASSRQQSRNTEAFF.

This clonotype was picked up a small number of times. The chain is built from TRBV18 and TRBJ2-6, with TRBD1 matching 7 bases. V shed 2 bases, J shed 2 bases, and the junction held 3 bases outside the gene matches. The CDR3 contains 16 residues. In germline, CDR1 is KGHSH, CDR2 LQKENI. The CDR3 nucleotides read TGTGCCAGCTCACCAAATACAGGGGCTGGGGCCAACGTCCTGACTTTC. This codes for CASSPNTGAGANVLTF.

A few counts support this clonotype. The chain's CDR3 is CSARDTRVFSGYTF. The DNA of the CDR3 is TGCAGTGCTAGAGATACTAGGGTTTTTAGTGGCTACACCTTC. J is TRBJ1-2 and V is TRBV20-1; D unresolved. The germline gives CDR1 DFQATT, CDR2 SNEGSKA (reference sequence). The CDR3 has 14 residues. Trimming cost V 0 bases and J 7 bases, with 15 bases left between them.

The V call is TRBV7-2, the J call TRBJ1-2; the match to TRBD1 covers 7 bases. V trimming: 0 bases; J trimming: 3 bases; junction bases outside the gene matches: 7. CDR1 and CDR2 (germline): SGHTA, FQGNSA. CDR3 length equals 16 residues. The CDR3 sequence is CASSLALPGGDYGYTF. Here the CDR3 DNA reads TGTGCCAGCAGCTTAGCACTACCAGGGGGAGACTATGGCTACACCTTC.

This chain uses TRBV5-1 with TRBJ1-2; D uncertain. Trimming shortened V by 5 bases and J by 1 base, and 12 bases separated the two germline ends. The CDR3 spans 14 residues. Germline CDR1 reads SGHRS; CDR2 reads YFSETQ. The CDR3: CASRIAPGNYGYTF. The CDR3 DNA sequence: TGCGCCAGCAGAATAGCGCCGGGTAACTATGGCTACACCTTC.

The chain uses TRBV9 and TRBJ2-1; D unclear. V lost 0 bases to trimming and J lost 15 bases, with 19 bases between them. The CDR3 totals 14 residues. The germline V gene has CDR1 SGDLS and CDR2 YYNGEE. The CDR3 sequence: CASSVAYQTSNWFF. CDR3 nucleotide sequence: TGTGCCAGCAGCGTAGCTTACCAGACATCTAATTGGTTCTTC.

The chain links TRBV20-1 to TRBJ1-1, with D unclear. V lost 0 bases and J 3 bases, leaving 14 bases between the germline ends. CDR1 and CDR2 from the germline V gene are DFQATT and SNEGSKA (reference sequence). The CDR3 contains 15 residues. In nucleotides, the CDR3 is TGCAGTGCTAGAGATCCACGGGGTTGGGACACTGAAGCTTTCTTT. Translation: CSARDPRGWDTEAFF.